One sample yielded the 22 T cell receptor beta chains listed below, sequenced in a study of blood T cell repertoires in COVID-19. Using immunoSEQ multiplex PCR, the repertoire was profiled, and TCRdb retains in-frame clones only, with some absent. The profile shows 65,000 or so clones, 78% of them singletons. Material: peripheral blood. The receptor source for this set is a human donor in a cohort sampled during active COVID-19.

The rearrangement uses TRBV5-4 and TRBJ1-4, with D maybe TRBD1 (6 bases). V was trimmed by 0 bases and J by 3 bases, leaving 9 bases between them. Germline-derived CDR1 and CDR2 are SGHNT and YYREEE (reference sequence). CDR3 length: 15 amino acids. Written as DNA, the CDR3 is TGTGCCAGCAGCTTGGAGACAGGCGCTAATGAAAAACTGTTTTTT. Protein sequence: CASSLETGANEKLFF.

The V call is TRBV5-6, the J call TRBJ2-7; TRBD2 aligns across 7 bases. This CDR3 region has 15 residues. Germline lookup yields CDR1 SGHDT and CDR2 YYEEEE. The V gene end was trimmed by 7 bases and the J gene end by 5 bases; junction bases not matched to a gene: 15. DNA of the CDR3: TGTGCCAGCTCCCGGAGTGGGAGGGGAGGCCACGAGCAGTACTTC. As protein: CASSRSGRGGHEQYF. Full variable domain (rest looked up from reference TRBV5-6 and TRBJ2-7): DAGVTQSPTHLIKTRGQQVTLRCSPKSGHDTVSWYQQALGQGPQFIFQYYEEEERQRGNFPDRFSGHQFPNYSSELNVNALLLGDSALYLCASSRSGRGGHEQYFGPGTRLTVT.

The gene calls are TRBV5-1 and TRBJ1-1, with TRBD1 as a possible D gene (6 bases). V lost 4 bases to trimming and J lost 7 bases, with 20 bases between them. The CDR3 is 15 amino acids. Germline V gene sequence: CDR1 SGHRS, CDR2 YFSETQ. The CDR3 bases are TGCGCCAGCAGCCCATGGCAAGGGGGTTTGAGTGAAGCTTTCTTT. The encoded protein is CASSPWQGGLSEAFF.

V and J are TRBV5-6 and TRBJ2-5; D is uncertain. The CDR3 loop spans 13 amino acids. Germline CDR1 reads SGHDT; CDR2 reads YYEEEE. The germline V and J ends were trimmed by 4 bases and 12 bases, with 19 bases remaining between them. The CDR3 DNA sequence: TGTGCCAGCAGCGCCGAAGATGGGCAAAGAAAGTACTTC. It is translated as CASSAEDGQRKYF.

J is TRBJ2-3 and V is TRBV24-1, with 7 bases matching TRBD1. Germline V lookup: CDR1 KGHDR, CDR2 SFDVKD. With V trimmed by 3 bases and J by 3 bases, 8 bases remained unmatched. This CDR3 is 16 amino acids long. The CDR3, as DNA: TGTGCCACCAGTGATGGGAACAGGGGTTTTACAGATACGCAGTATTTT. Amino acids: CATSDGNRGFTDTQYF.

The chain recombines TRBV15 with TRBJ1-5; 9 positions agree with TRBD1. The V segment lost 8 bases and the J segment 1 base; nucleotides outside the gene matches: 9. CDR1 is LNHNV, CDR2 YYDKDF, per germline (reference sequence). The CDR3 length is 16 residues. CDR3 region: CATLDLDRGSNQPQHF. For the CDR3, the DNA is TGTGCCACCCTTGATTTGGACAGGGGAAGCAATCAGCCCCAGCATTTT.

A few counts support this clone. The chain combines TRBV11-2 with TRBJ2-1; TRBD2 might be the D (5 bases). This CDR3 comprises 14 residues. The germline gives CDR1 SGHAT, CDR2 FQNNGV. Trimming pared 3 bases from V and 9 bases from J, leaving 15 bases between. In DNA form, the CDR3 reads TGTGCCAGCAGCTTGGGGAGAAGGGCCACTGAGCAGTTCTTC. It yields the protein CASSLGRRATEQFF.

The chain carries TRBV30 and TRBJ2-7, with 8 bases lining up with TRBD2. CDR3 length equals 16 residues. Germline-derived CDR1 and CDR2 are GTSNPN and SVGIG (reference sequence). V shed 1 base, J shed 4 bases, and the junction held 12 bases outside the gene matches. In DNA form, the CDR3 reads TGTGCCTGGAGTGCTGGACTAGCATCCATCGGGTACGAGCAGTACTTC. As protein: CAWSAGLASIGYEQYF.

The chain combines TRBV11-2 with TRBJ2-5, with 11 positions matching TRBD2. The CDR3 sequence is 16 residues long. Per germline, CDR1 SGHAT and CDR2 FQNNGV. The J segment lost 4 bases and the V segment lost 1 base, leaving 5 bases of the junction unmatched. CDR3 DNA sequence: TGTGCCAGCAGCTTAGGACTAGCGGGGACTACAGAGACCCAGTACTTC. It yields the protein CASSLGLAGTTETQYF.

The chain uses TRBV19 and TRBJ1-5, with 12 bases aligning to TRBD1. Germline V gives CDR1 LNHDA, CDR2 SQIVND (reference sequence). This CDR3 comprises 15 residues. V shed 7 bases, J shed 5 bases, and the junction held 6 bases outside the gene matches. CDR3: CASKGQGAIYQPQHF. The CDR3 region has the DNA TGTGCCAGTAAGGGACAGGGGGCGATTTATCAGCCCCAGCATTTT.

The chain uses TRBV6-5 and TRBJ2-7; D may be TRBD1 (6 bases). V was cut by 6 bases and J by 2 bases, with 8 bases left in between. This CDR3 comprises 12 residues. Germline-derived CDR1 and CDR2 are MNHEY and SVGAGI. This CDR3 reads CASSGQTYEQYF. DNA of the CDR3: TGTGCCAGCAGCGGACAGACCTACGAGCAGTACTTC.

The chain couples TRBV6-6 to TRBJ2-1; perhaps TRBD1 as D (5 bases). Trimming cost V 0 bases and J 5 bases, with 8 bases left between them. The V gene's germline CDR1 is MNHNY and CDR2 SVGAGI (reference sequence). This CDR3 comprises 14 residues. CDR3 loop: CASSYSRGNNEQFF. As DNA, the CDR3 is TGTGCCAGCAGTTACTCAAGGGGAAACAATGAGCAGTTCTTC.

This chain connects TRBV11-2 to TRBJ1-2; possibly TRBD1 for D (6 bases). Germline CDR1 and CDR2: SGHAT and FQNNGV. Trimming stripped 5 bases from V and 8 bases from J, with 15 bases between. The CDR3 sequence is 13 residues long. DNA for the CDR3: TGTGCCAGCAGCCGCGAGGGGGTTTCCGGCTACACCTTC. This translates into CASSREGVSGYTF.

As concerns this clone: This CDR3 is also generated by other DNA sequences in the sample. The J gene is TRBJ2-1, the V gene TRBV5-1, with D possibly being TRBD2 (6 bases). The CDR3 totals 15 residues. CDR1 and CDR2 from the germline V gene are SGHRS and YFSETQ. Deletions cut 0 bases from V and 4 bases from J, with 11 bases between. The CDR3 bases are TGCGCCAGCAGCTTGGCGGGGGAGTTTTACAATGAGCAGTTCTTC. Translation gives CASSLAGEFYNEQFF.

CDR3 nucleotide sequence: TGTGCCAGCAGTTCTGGGACTTTCGGAAACATTCAGTACTTC. This encodes CASSSGTFGNIQYF. The rearrangement links TRBV2 to TRBJ2-4, with D perhaps TRBD2 (6 bases). The CDR3 length is 14 residues. Germline assignment: CDR1 SNHLY and CDR2 FYNNEI. V lost 5 bases, J lost 6 bases, and 14 bases lay in between. Together with reference TRBV2 and TRBJ2-4, the CDR3 gives the full variable domain: EPEVTQTPSHQVTQMGQEVILRCVPISNHLYFYWYRQILGQKVEFLVSFYNNEISEKSEIFDDQFSVERPDGSNFTLKIRSTKLEDSAMYFCASSSGTFGNIQYFGAGTRLSVL.

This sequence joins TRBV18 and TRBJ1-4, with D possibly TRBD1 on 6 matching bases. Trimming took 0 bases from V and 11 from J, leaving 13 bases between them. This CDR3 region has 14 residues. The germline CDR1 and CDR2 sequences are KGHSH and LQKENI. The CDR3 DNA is TGTGCCAGCTCACCACCGGTTCTGACAGGCAAACTGTTTTTT. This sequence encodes CASSPPVLTGKLFF.

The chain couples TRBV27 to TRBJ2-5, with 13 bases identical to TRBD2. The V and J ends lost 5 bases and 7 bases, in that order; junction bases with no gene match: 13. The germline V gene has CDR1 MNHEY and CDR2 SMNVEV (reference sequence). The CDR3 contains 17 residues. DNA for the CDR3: TGTGCCAGCAGTCCTTTAAAACTAGCGGGAGGGTTAGGGACCCAGTACTTC. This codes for CASSPLKLAGGLGTQYF.

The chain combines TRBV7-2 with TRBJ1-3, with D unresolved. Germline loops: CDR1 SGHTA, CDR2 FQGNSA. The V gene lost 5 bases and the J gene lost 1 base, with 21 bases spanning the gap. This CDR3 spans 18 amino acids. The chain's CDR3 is CASSPGLLSYDSGNTIYF. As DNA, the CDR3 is TGTGCCAGCAGCCCGGGTCTCCTTTCCTACGATTCTGGAAACACCATATATTTT.

The CDR3 region has the DNA TGTGCCAGCAGCTTTACAGGGGAAGTTAGGGGCGAGCAGTACTTC. It specifies CASSFTGEVRGEQYF. The V and J genes are TRBV7-2 and TRBJ2-7; 7 nucleotides match TRBD1. V gave up 3 bases and J gave up 6 bases; unmatched junction bases: 11. Germline assignment: CDR1 SGHTA and CDR2 FQGNSA. CDR3 length: 15 amino acids. Looking up the rest from reference TRBV7-2 and TRBJ2-7 gives the full variable domain: GAGVSQSPSNKVTEKGKDVELRCDPISGHTALYWYRQSLGQGLEFLIYFQGNSAPDKSGLPSDRFSAERTGGSVSTLTIQRTQQEDSAVYLCASSFTGEVRGEQYFGPGTRLTVT.

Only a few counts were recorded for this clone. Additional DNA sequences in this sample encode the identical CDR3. CDR3 region: CASSDSRGTEAFF. The CDR3 nucleotides are TGTGCCAGCAGTGACTCTAGGGGGACTGAAGCTTTCTTT. The V and J genes are TRBV6-4 and TRBJ1-1; tentative D call: TRBD1 (6 bases). Looked up from germline, CDR1 is MRHNA and CDR2 is SNTAGT. The ends were cut back, 0 bases at V and 5 bases at J, with 7 bases in the middle. The CDR3 covers 13 residues.

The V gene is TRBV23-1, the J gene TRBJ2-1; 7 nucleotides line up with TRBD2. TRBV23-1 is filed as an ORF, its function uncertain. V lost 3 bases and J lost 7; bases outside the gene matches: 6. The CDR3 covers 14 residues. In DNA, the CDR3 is TGCGCCAGCAGTCATTTCTGGACTAGGAATGAGCAGTTCTTC. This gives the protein CASSHFWTRNEQFF.

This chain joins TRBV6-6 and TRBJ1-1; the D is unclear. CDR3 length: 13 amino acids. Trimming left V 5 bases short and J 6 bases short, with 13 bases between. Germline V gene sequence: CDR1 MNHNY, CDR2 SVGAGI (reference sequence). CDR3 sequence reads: CASSRYRNAEAFF. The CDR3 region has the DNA TGTGCCAGCAGTCGGTACAGAAACGCTGAAGCTTTCTTT.